These 28 T cell receptor beta chains came from one sample sequenced in a study of CD8+CD57+ T cells in acquired aplastic anemia. Genomic DNA, serving as template, underwent TCR beta VDJ and CDR3 profiling. TCRdb passed the reads through MiXCR, listing each CDR3 protein once. The sample carries some 150,000 distinct CDR3 sequences, 70% to 75% recorded once. Patients who underwent sequencing had shown CD8+CD57+ cell expansion by flow cytometry. Material for sequencing was sorted CD4+, CD8+, or CD8+CD57+ T cells (not recorded which) from PBMCs. The source is a human donor with aplastic anemia.

This clonotype was counted between two and nine times. The V call is TRBV6-5, the J call TRBJ1-2; D is possibly TRBD1 (5 bases). The CDR3 spans 14 residues. Germline V CDR1 and CDR2: MNHEY, SVGAGI. Trimming left V 0 bases short and J 5 bases short, with 10 bases between. The CDR3 is CASSYSAGRYGYTF. The CDR3 DNA is TGTGCCAGCAGTTACTCGGCAGGGCGGTATGGCTACACCTTC.

This chain links TRBV25-1 with TRBJ2-7, with a possible D match to TRBD2 (6 bases). CDR3 size: 12 residues. V was trimmed by 8 bases and J by 5 bases, leaving 13 bases between them. Germline V gene sequence: CDR1 MGHDK, CDR2 SYGVNS. CDR3 DNA sequence: TGTGCCAGCGGAGGGGCGGCCCACGAGCAGTACTTC. Protein sequence: CASGGAAHEQYF.

The chain carries TRBV5-1 and TRBJ2-1, with D perhaps matching TRBD1 (5 bases). The germline V gene encodes CDR1 SGHRS and CDR2 YFSETQ. There are 14 residues in the CDR3. Between the trimmed V and J ends, which lost 4 bases and 8 bases, there was a span of 16 bases. The CDR3 DNA reads TGCGCCAGCAGCCCGGGTGCAGGGTTTCATGAGCAGTTCTTC. This encodes CASSPGAGFHEQFF.

V gene TRBV15 combines with J gene TRBJ2-6; the match to TRBD1 covers 10 bases. Germline V lookup: CDR1 LNHNV, CDR2 YYDKDF (reference sequence). V lost 4 bases, J lost 4 bases, and 10 bases stayed unmatched. The length of the CDR3 is 18 residues. The CDR3, as DNA: TGTGCCACCAGCAAAGAAGGGACAGGGGTAGCCGGGGCCAACGTCCTGACTTTC. It yields the protein CATSKEGTGVAGANVLTF.

V gene TRBV25-1 combines with J gene TRBJ1-6; 7 positions agree with TRBD1. Trimming took 8 bases from V and 5 from J; bases not matched to a gene: 15. The CDR3 sequence is 17 residues long. Germline assignment: CDR1 MGHDK and CDR2 SYGVNS. The CDR3 loop reads CASDSQRQGGDNSPLHF. The DNA of the CDR3 is TGTGCCAGCGACTCACAAAGACAGGGAGGTGATAATTCACCCCTCCACTTT.

This chain links TRBV7-9 with TRBJ2-5; D possibly corresponds to TRBD1 (6 bases). Germline values: CDR1 SEHNR, CDR2 FQNEAQ (reference sequence). The CDR3 sequence is 14 residues long. Trimming removed 1 base from V and 4 bases from J, with 10 bases in between. The DNA of the CDR3 is TGTGCCAGCAGCTTAGGTCTGGGGGCAGAGACCCAGTACTTC. Protein sequence: CASSLGLGAETQYF.

In this sample, this clonotype turned up a few times. The junction differs from germline at one of its ends, possibly a read error. The chain recombines TRBV6-4 with TRBJ1-2; D uncertain. This CDR3 region has 8 residues. Germline loops: CDR1 MRHNA, CDR2 SNTAGT. CDR3 loop: CLTEGYTF. DNA of the CDR3: TGCTTGACCGAGGGCTACACCTTC.

J is TRBJ2-3 and V is TRBV9; D gene ambiguous. This CDR3 is 14 amino acids long. V gave up 0 bases and J gave up 2 bases, with 7 bases separating them. The germline V gene has CDR1 SGDLS and CDR2 YYNGEE. The CDR3 here is CASSVAGATDTQYF. The CDR3 nucleotides read TGTGCCAGCAGCGTAGCGGGCGCCACAGATACGCAGTATTTT.

This clonotype was counted only a few times. The V and J genes are TRBV24-1 and TRBJ2-1, with no clear D. V lost 0 bases, J lost 8 bases, and 7 bases lay in between. The germline V gene has CDR1 KGHDR and CDR2 SFDVKD. The CDR3 spans 13 residues. CDR3 DNA sequence: TGTGCCACCAGTGATTTGAAAGGCGATGAGCAGTTCTTC. This encodes CATSDLKGDEQFF.

The genes are TRBV6-4 and TRBJ1-6; D gene unclear. The CDR3 is made up of 13 amino acids. V lost 3 bases to trimming and J lost 7 bases, with 7 bases between them. Germline CDR1 and CDR2: MRHNA and SNTAGT. The CDR3 reads CASSEDGNSPLHF. The CDR3 coding sequence is TGTGCCAGCAGTGAGGACGGGAATTCACCCCTCCACTTT.

In this sample, this clonotype turned up a few times. The rearrangement links TRBV7-8 to TRBJ2-7; D call uncertain. The CDR3 spans 14 residues. From germline, CDR1 is SGHVS and CDR2 FQNEAQ. V was trimmed by 2 bases and J by 0 bases, leaving 8 bases between them. This chain's CDR3 is CASSLFLSSYEQYF. The CDR3 nucleotides read TGTGCCAGCAGCTTATTCCTAAGCTCCTACGAGCAGTACTTC.

This clonotype was recorded many times. This chain uses TRBV20-1 with TRBJ2-1, with D possibly matching TRBD1 (5 bases). Germline lookup yields CDR1 DFQATT and CDR2 SNEGSKA (reference sequence). V was pared by 5 bases and J by 9 bases, with 20 bases between. The CDR3 is made up of 14 amino acids. This CDR3 is CSADEPGSFGEQFF. As DNA, the CDR3 is TGCAGTGCTGATGAGCCAGGGTCTTTCGGTGAGCAGTTCTTC.

This chain uses TRBV19 with TRBJ1-1; no reliable D call. CDR3 length equals 15 residues. Trimming left V 0 bases short and J 0 bases short, with 8 bases between. The germline CDR1 and CDR2 sequences are LNHDA and SQIVND (reference sequence). This CDR3 is CASSIDAGMNTEAFF. CDR3 sequence (DNA): TGTGCCAGTAGTATAGATGCGGGGATGAACACTGAAGCTTTCTTT.

This chain uses TRBV24-1 with TRBJ2-2, with 7 bases that match TRBD1. V lost 8 bases and J lost 2; bases outside the gene matches: 10. CDR1 KGHDR and CDR2 SFDVKD come from the germline V gene. This CDR3 has 16 amino acids. The CDR3 here is CATTPSGTANTGELFF. The CDR3 DNA reads as TGTGCCACCACCCCGTCTGGGACAGCAAACACCGGGGAGCTGTTTTTT.

This chain links TRBV27 with TRBJ2-1; D gene uncertain. The length of the CDR3 is 14 residues. Germline V gene lookup returns CDR1 MNHEY and CDR2 SMNVEV (reference sequence). Trimming took off 4 bases at V and 0 bases at J, with 7 bases between the two ends. The CDR3 nucleotides read TGTGCCAGCAGTTCAGCGAACTCCTACAATGAGCAGTTCTTC. The encoded protein is CASSSANSYNEQFF.

The genes are TRBV2 and TRBJ2-5; perhaps TRBD1 as D (6 bases). V gave up 6 bases and J gave up 1 base, with 12 bases separating them. Looked up from germline, CDR1 is SNHLY and CDR2 is FYNNEI. The CDR3 has 14 amino acids. The CDR3 DNA follows: TGTGCCAGCAGCCCCATGGGGGCCCAAGAGACCCAGTACTTC. This encodes CASSPMGAQETQYF.

The rearrangement joins TRBV25-1 to TRBJ2-2, with TRBD1 as a possible D gene (7 bases). CDR1 and CDR2 from the germline V gene are MGHDK and SYGVNS. V was shortened by 6 bases and J by 4 bases, with 12 bases between the two germline ends. This CDR3 has 14 residues. In nucleotides, the CDR3 is TGTGCCAGCAGCGTGCAGGGGGGCACCGGGGAGCTGTTTTTT. This gives the protein CASSVQGGTGELFF.

J is TRBJ2-4 and V is TRBV6-6; D is ambiguous. There are 14 residues in the CDR3. V was shortened by 4 bases and J by 0 bases, with 7 bases between the two germline ends. From germline, CDR1 is MNHNY and CDR2 SVGAGI (reference sequence). For the CDR3, the DNA is TGTGCCAGCAGTTCGAGTGTAGCCAAAAACATTCAGTACTTC. Translating it yields CASSSSVAKNIQYF.

The rearrangement uses TRBV7-8 and TRBJ2-7; TRBD2 matches 10 bases. This CDR3 spans 16 amino acids. Trimming took 0 bases from V and 4 from J; bases not matched to a gene: 6. Germline V lookup: CDR1 SGHVS, CDR2 FQNEAQ. The CDR3 reads CASSLAQAGGGYEQYF. CDR3 in DNA: TGTGCCAGCAGCTTAGCGCAAGCGGGAGGGGGTTACGAGCAGTACTTC. Full variable domain (outside the CDR3, taken from reference TRBV7-8 and TRBJ2-7): GAGVSQSPRYKVAKRGQDVALRCDPISGHVSLFWYQQALGQGPEFLTYFQNEAQLDKSGLPSDRFFAERPEGSVSTLKIQRTQQEDSAVYLCASSLAQAGGGYEQYFGPGTRLTVT.

The CDR3 is CASSTGTGGADYEQYF. For the CDR3, the DNA is TGTGCCAGCAGTACCGGGACAGGGGGCGCAGACTACGAGCAGTACTTC. V gene TRBV6-4 combines with J gene TRBJ2-7, with TRBD1 matching 12 bases. The ends lost 5 bases at V and 3 bases at J; junction bases unmatched: 8. The germline V gene has CDR1 MRHNA and CDR2 SNTAGT. The CDR3 runs 16 residues.

The rearrangement uses TRBV7-8 and TRBJ2-7, with D perhaps matching TRBD2 (6 bases). This CDR3 spans 15 amino acids. Germline CDR1 and CDR2: SGHVS and FQNEAQ. Deletions cut 4 bases from V and 5 bases from J, with 18 bases between. The CDR3, as DNA: TGTGCCAGCAGCTACGGGAGTTCCAACTTTAACGAGCAGTACTTC. Its translation: CASSYGSSNFNEQYF.

The gene calls are TRBV10-3 and TRBJ2-7; a weak D match, TRBD1 (5 bases). Germline V gene lookup returns CDR1 ENHRY and CDR2 SYGVKD. The CDR3 sequence is 15 residues long. Trimming stripped 6 bases from V and 1 base from J, with 16 bases between. The CDR3 loop is CAIRAQGPPSYEQYF. CDR3 nucleotides: TGTGCCATCAGAGCTCAGGGCCCGCCGTCCTACGAGCAGTACTTC.

V is TRBV24-1 and J is TRBJ2-3, with TRBD1 matching over 10 bases. The CDR3 runs to 14 residues. The trim removed 7 bases at V and 2 bases at J, leaving 2 bases unmatched. Germline V gene lookup returns CDR1 KGHDR and CDR2 SFDVKD. Here the CDR3 DNA reads TGTGCCACCAGGGGACAGGGGACCACAGATACGCAGTATTTT. Translated, it gives CATRGQGTTDTQYF.

The rearrangement joins TRBV5-1 to TRBJ2-2, with TRBD2 matching over 9 bases. The V gene's germline CDR1 is SGHRS and CDR2 YFSETQ. Trimming cost V 3 bases and J 4 bases; bases outside gene matches: 4. The CDR3 is 15 amino acids. The CDR3 is CASSWTSDSTGELFF. In nucleotides, the CDR3 is TGCGCCAGCAGCTGGACTAGCGATAGCACCGGGGAGCTGTTTTTT.

Points on this clonotype: Germline is not matched at one junction end, which may reflect a read error. CDR3 DNA: TGTGCTAGCAGCTTAGTAGGGCCCGGGACTAGCGGTACGAATGAGCAGTTCTTC. This gives the protein CASSLVGPGTSGTNEQFF. V usage is TRBV7-9 and J usage is TRBJ2-1; 11 bases line up with TRBD2. CDR1 is SEHNR and CDR2 is FQNEAQ in the germline V gene (reference sequence). CDR3 length: 18 residues. The variable domain in full, with the rest retrieved from reference TRBV7-9 and TRBJ2-1, is DTGVSQNPRHKITKRGQNVTFRCDPISEHNRLYWYRQTLGQGPEFLTYFQNEAQLEKSRLLSDRFSAERPKGSFSTLEIQRTEQGDSAMYLCASSLVGPGTSGTNEQFFGPGTRLTVL.

The chain employs TRBV5-6 and TRBJ2-7; D possibly uses TRBD1 or TRBD2 (5 bases each). The CDR3 is 14 residues long. Trimming left V 4 bases short and J 1 base short, with 12 bases between. The germline V gene has CDR1 SGHDT and CDR2 YYEEEE. This CDR3 is CASSPVGPSYEQYF. The CDR3 nucleotides read TGTGCCAGCAGCCCCGTGGGACCTTCCTACGAGCAGTACTTC. The full variable domain, rest sourced from reference TRBV5-6 and TRBJ2-7, is DAGVTQSPTHLIKTRGQQVTLRCSPKSGHDTVSWYQQALGQGPQFIFQYYEEEERQRGNFPDRFSGHQFPNYSSELNVNALLLGDSALYLCASSPVGPSYEQYFGPGTRLTVT.

This CDR3 reads CASSVAGTYEQYF. The CDR3 DNA reads as TGTGCCAGCAGCGTGGCAGGCACCTACGAGCAGTACTTC. The rearrangement joins TRBV9 to TRBJ2-7; D is undetermined. The V end lost 2 bases, the J end lost 2 bases, and 8 bases lay between the germline ends. The CDR3 runs 13 residues. The germline V gene has CDR1 SGDLS and CDR2 YYNGEE.

This chain joins TRBV11-3 and TRBJ2-1; 8 bases match TRBD2. The length of the CDR3 is 15 residues. In germline, CDR1 is SGHNT, CDR2 YENEEA. V gave up 8 bases and J gave up 0 bases; unmatched junction bases: 6. In DNA form, the CDR3 reads TGTGCCAGCGCACGGGGGGGCGTCTCCTACAATGAGCAGTTCTTC. Its protein product is CASARGGVSYNEQFF.